This T cell receptor beta chain was captured by sequencing in a study of blood T cell repertoires in COVID-19. Study background: Whether acute or convalescent, the COVID-19 samples came from the United States, Italy and Spain. Nucleic acid was either cDNA or gDNA, and it came from T cells, B-cell-depleted T cells, or PBMCs.

Some clones are missing from TCRdb's copy, which holds only in-frame ones; the method was immunoSEQ multiplex PCR. The table has approximately 500,000 clones, roughly nine tenths seen once. The V and J ends lost 4 bases and 7 bases respectively, with 14 bases between them. Germline CDR1 and CDR2: MNHEY and SVGAGI. The CDR3 extends over 14 amino acids. The clonotype was recovered from a man younger than 30 with COVID-19, enrolled during active disease. Sequenced sample: peripheral blood. The V and J genes are TRBV6-5 and TRBJ2-4, with D tentatively TRBD1 (6 bases). The CDR3 sequence: CASSSARGSNIQYF. CDR3 bases: TGTGCCAGCAGTTCGGCCAGGGGATCGAACATTCAGTACTTC.